One sample yielded the 9 T cell receptor beta chains listed below, sequenced in a study of blood T cell repertoires in COVID-19 (dated by TCRdb to 2019 to 2021). Library preparation was by the immunoSEQ multiplex PCR assay. The clones in this table, taken by TCRdb from immuneACCESS, are in-frame only. Not every clone is retained; where verified, under half of the shortfall comes from an unresolved V gene, and the cause of the rest is unknown. This sample holds approximately 250,000 clones; just under 85% were observed only once. 15% of the sample comes from the top ten. The sample was PBMCs or T cells enriched from blood (not recorded which). All receptors derive from a man in his forties who had recovered from COVID-19.

The rearrangement joins TRBV4-2 to TRBJ2-1; D possibly corresponds to TRBD2 (6 bases). Germline V gene data show CDR1 as LGHNA and CDR2 as YNFKEQ. The V end lost 1 base, the J end lost 9 bases, and 13 bases lay between the germline ends. This CDR3 has 14 amino acids. CDR3 nucleotides: TGTGCCAGCAGCCAAGTCGGGATTAGCGGTGAGCAGTTCTTC. The encoded protein is CASSQVGISGEQFF.

The chain recombines TRBV9 with TRBJ2-1; possibly TRBD1 for D (5 bases). Trimming removed 4 bases from V and 2 bases from J, with 10 bases in between. CDR1 SGDLS and CDR2 YYNGEE come from the germline V gene. The CDR3 is made up of 14 amino acids. The CDR3 sequence: CASSNRQTYNEQFF. As DNA, the CDR3 is TGTGCCAGCAGCAACCGACAGACCTACAATGAGCAGTTCTTC.

This sequence joins TRBV6-5 and TRBJ1-4, with no clear D. With 5 bases removed from V and 8 bases from J, the gap between germline ends came to 15 bases. CDR3 length equals 14 residues. The germline V gene encodes CDR1 MNHEY and CDR2 SVGAGI. The CDR3 loop reads CASSLQNSREKLFF. As DNA, the CDR3 is TGTGCCAGCAGTCTTCAGAACTCCAGGGAAAAACTGTTTTTT.

This rearrangement joins TRBV27 to TRBJ1-6; the D gene is possibly TRBD1 (5 bases). Germline CDR1 reads MNHEY; CDR2 reads SMNVEV (reference sequence). The CDR3 runs to 15 residues. V lost 1 base, J lost 10 bases, and 14 bases lay in between. In DNA form, the CDR3 reads TGTGCCAGCAGTTTATTTGCAGGACAAGGATCACCCCTCCACTTT. This encodes CASSLFAGQGSPLHF.

The CDR3 DNA is TGTGCCAGTAGTATTTCCGGAATAGCCCACAATGAGCAGTTCTTC. Protein: CASSISGIAHNEQFF. The chain employs TRBV19 and TRBJ2-1; D ambiguous. Germline V gene sequence: CDR1 LNHDA, CDR2 SQIVND (reference sequence). There are 15 residues in the CDR3. Trimming pared 3 bases from V and 5 bases from J, leaving 14 bases between. Full variable domain (outside the CDR3, taken from reference TRBV19 and TRBJ2-1): DGGITQSPKYLFRKEGQNVTLSCEQNLNHDAMYWYRQDPGQGLRLIYYSQIVNDFQKGDIAEGYSVSREKKESFPLTVTSAQKNPTAFYLCASSISGIAHNEQFFGPGTRLTVL.

The rearrangement uses TRBV28 and TRBJ2-1, with a tentative D call TRBD2 (6 bases). There are 13 residues in the CDR3. From germline, CDR1 is MDHEN and CDR2 SYDVKM. V lost 5 bases and J lost 4, with 9 bases in between. The CDR3 is CASSGGAYNEQFF. Here the CDR3 DNA reads TGTGCCAGCAGTGGCGGGGCATACAATGAGCAGTTCTTC.

V gene TRBV12-3 or TRBV12-4 combines with J gene TRBJ1-2; no reliable D call. The CDR3 is made up of 12 amino acids. Between the trimmed V and J ends, which lost 3 bases and 7 bases, there was a span of 9 bases. CDR3 amino acids: CASSFEGSGYTF. The DNA of the CDR3 is TGTGCCAGCAGTTTCGAGGGAAGTGGCTACACCTTC.

The chain carries TRBV6-5 and TRBJ2-7; a weak D match, TRBD2 (5 bases). The CDR3 is 14 residues long. Looked up from germline, CDR1 is MNHEY and CDR2 is SVGAGI. V lost 1 base, J lost 4 bases, and 11 bases lay in between. CDR3 loop: CASSYYIGSYEQYF. DNA for the CDR3: TGTGCCAGCAGTTACTACATAGGGAGTTACGAGCAGTACTTC.

J is TRBJ2-7 and V is TRBV20-1; perhaps TRBD1 as D (6 bases). This CDR3 contains 11 residues. V was pared by 5 bases and J by 9 bases, with 14 bases between. CDR1 is DFQATT, CDR2 SNEGSKA, per germline (reference sequence). CDR3 nucleotides: TGCAGTGCTGAGGAGGTGGACAGGCAGTACTTC. Its protein is CSAEEVDRQYF.